One and the same sample provided the 28 T cell receptor beta chains below, sequenced in a study of OX40 agonist ivuxolimab in advanced cancers. The library was prepared using the immunoSEQ multiplex PCR assay. TCRdb re-hosts the immuneACCESS table, in-frame sequences only. Its copies lack some clones; in the studies checked, an unresolved V gene accounts for under half of them, and the cause for the rest is not known. The sample table contains approximately 74,000 clones; only one count was recorded for about nine tenths of them. The ten top clones hold 0.25% to 0.3% of the sample. The source material was CD4+ or CD8+ T cells sorted from blood, sampled in a trial of the OX40 agonist ivuxolimab. The receptors shown here come from an adult with an advanced solid tumor such as melanoma, head and neck, liver or kidney cancer.

This clone was detected once. The rearrangement uses TRBV5-8 and TRBJ1-5, with 11 bases aligning to TRBD1. The germline V gene has CDR1 SGHTS and CDR2 YDEGEE. The CDR3 contains 18 residues. V lost 4 bases and J lost 6; bases outside the gene matches: 15. CDR3: CASSRSWLGQGALQPQHF. In DNA, the CDR3 is TGTGCCAGCAGCAGGAGTTGGTTAGGACAGGGGGCTCTTCAGCCCCAGCATTTT. Supplemented by reference TRBV5-8 and TRBJ1-5, the full variable domain reads EAGVTQSPTHLIKTRGQQATLRCSPISGHTSVYWYQQALGLGLQFLLWYDEGEERNRGNFPPRFSGRQFPNYSSELNVNALELEDSALYLCASSRSWLGQGALQPQHFGDGTRLSIL.

The J gene is TRBJ2-7, the V gene TRBV27, with 8 nucleotides matching TRBD1. CDR1 is MNHEY and CDR2 is SMNVEV in the germline V gene (reference sequence). V gave up 4 bases and J gave up 3 bases; unmatched junction bases: 8. The CDR3 is made up of 15 amino acids. The CDR3 nucleotides read TGTGCCAGCAGTTACTTCGGGACAGGACACTACGAGCAGTACTTC. It specifies CASSYFGTGHYEQYF.

The genes are TRBV5-1 and TRBJ2-1; 9 positions match TRBD1. The germline V gene encodes CDR1 SGHRS and CDR2 YFSETQ. V shed 4 bases, J shed 9 bases, and the junction held 11 bases outside the gene matches. The CDR3 is 15 residues long. The CDR3 DNA reads as TGCGCCAGCAGCACAGACGGACAGGGGCTGGGTGAGCAGTTCTTC. Translation gives CASSTDGQGLGEQFF.

The chain uses TRBV6-6 and TRBJ2-7; the match to TRBD1 covers 8 bases. This CDR3 is built from 13 residues. Germline loops: CDR1 MNHNY, CDR2 SVGAGI (reference sequence). The V segment lost 6 bases and the J segment 11 bases; nucleotides outside the gene matches: 12. CDR3 in DNA: TGTGCCAGCAGCTCCCCGGACAGGGAAAAAAAGTACTTC. Amino acids: CASSSPDREKKYF.

The chain carries TRBV19 and TRBJ2-1; TRBD2 agrees at 10 bases. V dropped 4 bases and J dropped 5; count of bases not matched to a gene: 11. Germline V gene sequence: CDR1 LNHDA, CDR2 SQIVND (reference sequence). This CDR3 has 17 residues. DNA of the CDR3: TGTGCCAGTAGTAGAGACCCTCCTAGCGGGAGCCACAATGAGCAGTTCTTC. Encoded protein: CASSRDPPSGSHNEQFF.

The rearrangement joins TRBV7-9 to TRBJ2-3; a possible D gene is TRBD2 (6 bases). V shed 5 bases and J shed 10 bases, with 28 bases lying between them. The CDR3 consists of 17 residues. Germline CDR1 is SEHNR and CDR2 is FQNEAQ (reference sequence). The CDR3, as DNA: TGTGCCAGCAGCGCAAGGCCGACTAGTCCTGTCGCGAGGGCGCAGTATTTT. Translated, it gives CASSARPTSPVARAQYF.

CDR3 sequence: CASQEGGESYNEQFF. DNA for the CDR3: TGTGCCAGCCAAGAGGGAGGTGAATCCTACAATGAGCAGTTCTTC. The chain is built from TRBV28 and TRBJ2-1, with D possibly matching TRBD2 (6 bases). V was trimmed by 8 bases and J by 1 base, leaving 15 bases between them. The CDR3 contains 15 residues. Germline CDR1 reads MDHEN; CDR2 reads SYDVKM.

This chain connects TRBV27 to TRBJ2-7; 12 bases are shared with TRBD2. The CDR3 totals 15 residues. The J segment lost 3 bases and the V segment lost 6 bases, leaving 6 bases of the junction unmatched. Germline CDR1 and CDR2: MNHEY and SMNVEV (reference sequence). In nucleotides, the CDR3 is TGTGCCAGCAGGCCCGGACTAGCGGGAATCTACGAGCAGTACTTC. This sequence encodes CASRPGLAGIYEQYF.

The CDR3 DNA reads as TGCGCCAGCAGCTGGGGGCAGTTGTCGGCTGAAGCTTTCTTT. Translated: CASSWGQLSAEAFF. The chain joins TRBV5-1 to TRBJ1-1, with D perhaps matching TRBD1 (6 bases). The CDR3 contains 14 residues. V lost 3 bases, J lost 6 bases, and 15 bases lay in between. Looked up from germline, CDR1 is SGHRS and CDR2 is YFSETQ. The full variable domain, completed using reference TRBV5-1 and TRBJ1-1, is KAGVTQTPRYLIKTRGQQVTLSCSPISGHRSVSWYQQTPGQGLQFLFEYFSETQRNKGNFPGRFSGRQFSNSRSEMNVSTLELGDSALYLCASSWGQLSAEAFFGQGTRLTVV.

This chain links TRBV27 with TRBJ1-1; TRBD1 might be the D (6 bases). The CDR3 extends over 14 amino acids. V gave up 7 bases and J gave up 1 base, with 13 bases separating them. Germline V gene data show CDR1 as MNHEY and CDR2 as SMNVEV (reference sequence). The CDR3 sequence: CASKQGRRNTEAFF. The CDR3 nucleotides are TGTGCCAGCAAACAGGGAAGGAGGAACACTGAAGCTTTCTTT.

The chain combines TRBV7-9 with TRBJ2-3; no firm D call. The germline V gene has CDR1 SEHNR and CDR2 FQNEAQ (reference sequence). V lost 5 bases, J lost 5 bases, and 8 bases lay in between. The CDR3 length is 12 residues. CDR3 bases: TGTGCCAGCAGCGATCCGTTAGATACGCAGTATTTT. This gives the protein CASSDPLDTQYF.

This clone was picked up one time. V is TRBV7-2 and J is TRBJ2-4, with D unresolved. Germline CDR1 SGHTA, CDR2 FQGNSA. V was shortened by 4 bases and J by 4 bases, with 8 bases between the two germline ends. The CDR3 has 13 residues. CDR3 sequence: CASSYTLKNIQYF. The CDR3 DNA reads TGTGCCAGCAGCTACACACTTAAAAACATTCAGTACTTC.

The CDR3 is CASSMGGQRAYEQYF. Written as DNA, the CDR3 is TGTGCCAGTAGTATGGGTGGGCAGCGGGCCTACGAGCAGTACTTC. This chain connects TRBV19 to TRBJ2-7, with a tentative D call TRBD2 (6 bases). The germline V and J ends were trimmed by 3 bases and 2 bases, with 14 bases remaining between them. CDR1 and CDR2 (germline): LNHDA, SQIVND (reference sequence). The CDR3 covers 15 residues.

The V and J genes are TRBV11-3 and TRBJ2-2; 7 bases agree with TRBD1. The CDR3 contains 14 residues. Trimming cost V 5 bases and J 4 bases; bases outside gene matches: 4. Germline loops: CDR1 SGHNT, CDR2 YENEEA. The CDR3 loop reads CASSLTGLTGELFF. CDR3 nucleotide sequence: TGTGCCAGCAGCCTGACAGGGCTCACCGGGGAGCTGTTTTTT.

The rearrangement links TRBV19 to TRBJ1-1; no firm D call. The germline CDR1 and CDR2 sequences are LNHDA and SQIVND (reference sequence). The CDR3 has 13 residues. V dropped 7 bases and J dropped 3 bases, with 12 bases sitting between them. The CDR3 nucleotides read TGTGCCAGTAACGAGGGTCTAGACACTGAAGCTTTCTTT. The encoded protein is CASNEGLDTEAFF.

V usage is TRBV27 and J usage is TRBJ2-7, with 11 positions matching TRBD2. After removal of 6 bases from V and 5 bases from J, the junction contained 3 bases not matched to a gene. The CDR3 is 13 amino acids. Germline V lookup: CDR1 MNHEY, CDR2 SMNVEV (reference sequence). Here the CDR3 reads CASRLAGVNEQYF. Here the CDR3 DNA reads TGTGCCAGCAGACTAGCGGGAGTCAACGAGCAGTACTTC.

This clone appeared a single time. The chain combines TRBV10-3 with TRBJ1-6, with D possibly TRBD1 on 5 matching bases. V was cut by 6 bases and J by 7 bases, with 13 bases left in between. In germline, CDR1 is ENHRY, CDR2 SYGVKD. The length of the CDR3 is 14 residues. DNA of the CDR3: TGTGCCATCAGGGGGCGGGGTCGCAATTCACCCCTCCACTTT. It is translated as CAIRGRGRNSPLHF.

The V and J genes are TRBV19 and TRBJ2-7, with D perhaps matching TRBD2 (6 bases). CDR1 LNHDA and CDR2 SQIVND come from the germline V gene (reference sequence). The germline V and J ends were trimmed by 6 bases and 3 bases, with 21 bases remaining between them. The CDR3 covers 16 residues. CDR3 sequence reads: CASRLEGQSGRYEQYF. Here the CDR3 DNA reads TGTGCCAGTAGATTGGAGGGGCAGTCCGGGCGCTACGAGCAGTACTTC.

The chain has TRBV2 and TRBJ2-1, with 8 bases matching TRBD2. The trim removed 6 bases at V and 2 bases at J, leaving 6 bases unmatched. Germline CDR1 reads SNHLY; CDR2 reads FYNNEI. The CDR3 spans 15 residues. The CDR3 bases are TGTGCCAGCAGAACCGGGAGGGCGGCCTACAATGAGCAGTTCTTC. This gives the protein CASRTGRAAYNEQFF.

The gene calls are TRBV7-9 and TRBJ2-1; D perhaps matches TRBD2 (6 bases). The CDR3 is 18 amino acids. With 0 bases removed from V and 2 bases from J, the gap between germline ends came to 17 bases. Germline V gene sequence: CDR1 SEHNR, CDR2 FQNEAQ (reference sequence). The CDR3 coding sequence is TGTGCCAGCAGCTTAGCTCACGTGAGCGGGCCAACCTACAATGAGCAGTTCTTC. Translation: CASSLAHVSGPTYNEQFF.

The chain combines TRBV7-6 with TRBJ2-7; 13 bases are a match to TRBD2. The CDR3 sequence is 15 residues long. V gave up 4 bases and J gave up 6 bases; unmatched junction bases: 6. Germline CDR1 SGHVS, CDR2 FNYEAQ. The CDR3 here is CASSSRLAGGVEQYF. The CDR3 DNA follows: TGTGCCAGCAGCTCCAGACTAGCGGGAGGAGTCGAGCAGTACTTC.

V gene TRBV2 combines with J gene TRBJ2-6; the D gene is possibly TRBD1 (6 bases). Germline V gives CDR1 SNHLY, CDR2 FYNNEI. V gave up 5 bases and J gave up 0 bases, with 11 bases separating them. The CDR3 loop spans 16 amino acids. The CDR3 protein is CASSTDRNSGANVLTF. The CDR3, as DNA: TGTGCCAGCAGTACGGACAGAAACTCTGGGGCCAACGTCCTGACTTTC.

This chain joins TRBV15 and TRBJ2-5, with TRBD1 matching over 9 bases. This CDR3 region has 15 residues. Germline V gene lookup returns CDR1 LNHNV and CDR2 YYDKDF (reference sequence). V was clipped by 0 bases and J by 5 bases; unmatched bases: 4. Written as DNA, the CDR3 is TGTGCCACCAGCAGAGAGGACAGGGGTGGGGAGACCCAGTACTTC. Translating gives CATSREDRGGETQYF.

J is TRBJ2-2 and V is TRBV7-2; 8 bases are a match to TRBD2. Germline-derived CDR1 and CDR2 are SGHTA and FQGNSA. This CDR3 region has 18 residues. The junction had 12 bases not matched to a gene; V was cut back by 1 base and J by 5 bases. CDR3 loop: CASSLEGSGSIGTGELFF. Written as DNA, the CDR3 is TGTGCCAGCAGCTTAGAGGGGAGCGGGAGTATAGGAACCGGGGAGCTGTTTTTT.

J is TRBJ2-7 and V is TRBV19; 7 bases align to TRBD2. Germline V gene lookup returns CDR1 LNHDA and CDR2 SQIVND (reference sequence). V shed 1 base and J 3 bases; nucleotides not matched to a gene: 6. The CDR3 runs to 15 residues. The CDR3 DNA follows: TGTGCCAGTAGTATAGTTGGCGGGAGTCTCTACGAGCAGTACTTC. This encodes CASSIVGGSLYEQYF.

This clone turned up a few times. The chain recombines TRBV2 with TRBJ2-7, with D perhaps being TRBD1 or TRBD2 (6 bases each). Between the trimmed V and J ends, which lost 6 bases and 1 base, there was a span of 16 bases. Germline CDR1 SNHLY, CDR2 FYNNEI. The CDR3 totals 15 residues. The CDR3 region is CASRWGRGVSYEQYF. CDR3 coding DNA: TGTGCCAGCAGGTGGGGTAGGGGGGTATCCTACGAGCAGTACTTC.

The V call is TRBV5-1, the J call TRBJ1-5; possible D gene TRBD1, 5 bases. V lost 3 bases and J lost 7, with 11 bases in between. CDR1 is SGHRS, CDR2 YFSETQ, per germline. This CDR3 has 13 residues. The CDR3 DNA reads TGCGCCAGCAGCTGGGACGGTACACAGCCCCAGCATTTT. Translated: CASSWDGTQPQHF.

This chain joins TRBV27 and TRBJ1-6, with D possibly matching TRBD1 (6 bases). The CDR3 runs 16 residues. The V end lost 6 bases, the J end lost 0 bases, and 12 bases lay between the germline ends. Germline CDR1 and CDR2: MNHEY and SMNVEV (reference sequence). CDR3 coding DNA: TGTGCCAGCAGGCGTCAGGGGAACTCCTATAATTCACCCCTCCACTTT. Translating gives CASRRQGNSYNSPLHF.